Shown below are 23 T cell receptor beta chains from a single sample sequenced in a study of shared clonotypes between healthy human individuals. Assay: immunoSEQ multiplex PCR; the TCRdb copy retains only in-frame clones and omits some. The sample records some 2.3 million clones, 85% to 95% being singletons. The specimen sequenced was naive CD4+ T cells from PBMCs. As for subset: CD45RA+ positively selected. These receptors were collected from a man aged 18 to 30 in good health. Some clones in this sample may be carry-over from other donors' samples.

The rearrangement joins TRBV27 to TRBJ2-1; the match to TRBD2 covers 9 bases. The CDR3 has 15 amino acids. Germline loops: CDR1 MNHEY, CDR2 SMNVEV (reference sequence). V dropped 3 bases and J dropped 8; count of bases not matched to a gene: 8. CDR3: CASSFRLAGSDEQFF. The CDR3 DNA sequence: TGTGCCAGCAGTTTTCGGCTAGCGGGATCGGATGAGCAGTTCTTC.

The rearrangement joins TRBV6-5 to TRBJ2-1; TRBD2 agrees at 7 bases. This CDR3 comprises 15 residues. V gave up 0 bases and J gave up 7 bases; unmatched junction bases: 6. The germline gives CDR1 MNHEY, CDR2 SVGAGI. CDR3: CASSYSGGSSNEQFF. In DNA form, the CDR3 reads TGTGCCAGCAGTTACTCGGGCGGGAGTAGTAATGAGCAGTTCTTC.

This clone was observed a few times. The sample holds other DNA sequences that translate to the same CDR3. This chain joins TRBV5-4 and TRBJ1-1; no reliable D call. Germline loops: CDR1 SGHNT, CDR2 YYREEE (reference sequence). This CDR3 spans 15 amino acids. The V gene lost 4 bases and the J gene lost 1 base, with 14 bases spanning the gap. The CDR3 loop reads CASSVPGQGNTEAFF. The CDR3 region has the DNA TGTGCCAGCAGCGTTCCGGGCCAAGGGAACACTGAAGCTTTCTTT.

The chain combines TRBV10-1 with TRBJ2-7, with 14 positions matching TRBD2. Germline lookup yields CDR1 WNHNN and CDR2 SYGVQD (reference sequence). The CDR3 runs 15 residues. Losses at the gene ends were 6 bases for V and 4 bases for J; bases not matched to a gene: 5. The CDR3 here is CASSPRTSGGYEQYF. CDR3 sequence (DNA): TGCGCCAGCAGCCCCCGGACTAGCGGGGGGTACGAGCAGTACTTC.

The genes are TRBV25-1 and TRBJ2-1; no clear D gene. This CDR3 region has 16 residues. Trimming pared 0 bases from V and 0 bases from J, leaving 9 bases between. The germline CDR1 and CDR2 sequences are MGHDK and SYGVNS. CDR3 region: CASSEYQESSYNEQFF. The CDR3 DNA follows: TGTGCCAGCAGTGAATATCAGGAGAGCTCCTACAATGAGCAGTTCTTC.

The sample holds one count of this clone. In nucleotides, the CDR3 is TGTGCCAGCAGCGTGGTAAATGACAGGGGCTATGGCTACACCTTC. This gives the protein CASSVVNDRGYGYTF. This chain links TRBV5-5 with TRBJ1-2; 8 positions agree with TRBD1. Looked up from germline, CDR1 is SGHKS and CDR2 is YYEKEE (reference sequence). The ends lost 4 bases at V and 4 bases at J; junction bases unmatched: 9. This CDR3 is built from 15 residues.

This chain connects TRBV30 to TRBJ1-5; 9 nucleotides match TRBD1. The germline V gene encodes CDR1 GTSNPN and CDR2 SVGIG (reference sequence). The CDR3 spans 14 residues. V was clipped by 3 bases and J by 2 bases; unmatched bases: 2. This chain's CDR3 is CAWSRQGGNQPQHF. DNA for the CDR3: TGTGCCTGGAGCCGACAGGGGGGCAATCAGCCCCAGCATTTT.

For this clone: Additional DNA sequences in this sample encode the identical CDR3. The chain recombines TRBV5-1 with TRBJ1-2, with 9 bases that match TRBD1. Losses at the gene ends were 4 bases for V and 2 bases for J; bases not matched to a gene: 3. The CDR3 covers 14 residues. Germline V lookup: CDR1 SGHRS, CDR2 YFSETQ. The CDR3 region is CASSTGQGNYGYTF. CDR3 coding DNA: TGCGCCAGCAGCACGGGACAGGGCAACTATGGCTACACCTTC.

DNA for the CDR3: TGTGCCACCTCCCGGGTACTAGCGGGAGGACCCTACGAGCAGTACTTC. Its protein is CATSRVLAGGPYEQYF. The genes are TRBV15 and TRBJ2-7; 12 bases are a match to TRBD2. Looked up from germline, CDR1 is LNHNV and CDR2 is YYDKDF (reference sequence). J was trimmed by 2 bases and V by 8 bases; bases with no gene match: 10. CDR3 size: 16 residues.

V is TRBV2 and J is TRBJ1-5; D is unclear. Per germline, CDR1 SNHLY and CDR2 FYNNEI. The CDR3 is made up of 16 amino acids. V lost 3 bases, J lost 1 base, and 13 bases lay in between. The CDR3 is CASSDRTGRSNQPQHF. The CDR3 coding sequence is TGTGCCAGCAGTGACCGGACCGGGCGAAGCAATCAGCCCCAGCATTTT.

In DNA form, the CDR3 reads TGTGCCAGCAGCGGATTACAGGGGAGGGGCACTGAAGCTTTCTTT. Its protein product is CASSGLQGRGTEAFF. The chain carries TRBV5-6 and TRBJ1-1; 7 nucleotides align to TRBD1. With 4 bases clipped from V and 4 bases from J, the junction kept 10 bases outside the gene matches. The CDR3 loop spans 15 amino acids. Per germline, CDR1 SGHDT and CDR2 YYEEEE.

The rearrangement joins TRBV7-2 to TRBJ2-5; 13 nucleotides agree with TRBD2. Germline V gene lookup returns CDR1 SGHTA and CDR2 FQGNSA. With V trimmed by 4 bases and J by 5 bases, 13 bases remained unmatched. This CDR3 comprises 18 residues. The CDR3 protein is CASSSPHGTSGTGETQYF. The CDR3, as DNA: TGTGCCAGCAGCTCCCCCCACGGGACTAGCGGGACTGGGGAGACCCAGTACTTC.

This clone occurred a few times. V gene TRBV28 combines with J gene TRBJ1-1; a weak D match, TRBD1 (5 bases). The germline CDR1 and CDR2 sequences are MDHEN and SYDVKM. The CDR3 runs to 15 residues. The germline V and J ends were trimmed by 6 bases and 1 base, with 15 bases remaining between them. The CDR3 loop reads CASSRPGRGNTEAFF. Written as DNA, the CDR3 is TGTGCCAGCAGCCGCCCCGGTAGGGGGAACACTGAAGCTTTCTTT.

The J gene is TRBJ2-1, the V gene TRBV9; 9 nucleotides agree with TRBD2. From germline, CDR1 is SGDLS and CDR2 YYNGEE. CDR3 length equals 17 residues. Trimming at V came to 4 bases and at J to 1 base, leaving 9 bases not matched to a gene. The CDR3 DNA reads TGTGCCAGCAGCACACCGAGAGCGGGAGGTTCCTACAATGAGCAGTTCTTC. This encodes CASSTPRAGGSYNEQFF.

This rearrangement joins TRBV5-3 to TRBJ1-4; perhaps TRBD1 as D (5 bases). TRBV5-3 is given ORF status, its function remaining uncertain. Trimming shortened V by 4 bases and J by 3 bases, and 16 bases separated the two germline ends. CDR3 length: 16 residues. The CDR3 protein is CARSDSRDWPNEKLFF. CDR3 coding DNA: TGTGCCAGAAGCGACTCGAGGGACTGGCCTAATGAAAAACTGTTTTTT.

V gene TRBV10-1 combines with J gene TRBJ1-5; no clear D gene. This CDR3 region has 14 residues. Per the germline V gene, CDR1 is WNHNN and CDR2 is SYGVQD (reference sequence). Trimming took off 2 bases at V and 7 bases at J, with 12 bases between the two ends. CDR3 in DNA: TGCGCCAGCAGTGAGGGTGGACTCCGGCAGCCCCAGCATTTT. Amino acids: CASSEGGLRQPQHF.

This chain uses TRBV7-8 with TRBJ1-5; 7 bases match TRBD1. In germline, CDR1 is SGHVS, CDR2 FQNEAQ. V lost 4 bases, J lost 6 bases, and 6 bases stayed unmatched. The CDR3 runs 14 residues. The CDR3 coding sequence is TGTGCCAGCAGCTACGACAGGGAACTTCAGCCCCAGCATTTT. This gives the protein CASSYDRELQPQHF.

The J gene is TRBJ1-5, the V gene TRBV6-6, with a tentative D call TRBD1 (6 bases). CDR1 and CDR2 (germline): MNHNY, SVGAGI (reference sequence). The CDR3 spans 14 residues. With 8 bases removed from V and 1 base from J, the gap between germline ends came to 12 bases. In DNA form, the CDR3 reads TGTGCCAGCCGGGCAGGGGCGAGCAATCAGCCCCAGCATTTT. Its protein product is CASRAGASNQPQHF.

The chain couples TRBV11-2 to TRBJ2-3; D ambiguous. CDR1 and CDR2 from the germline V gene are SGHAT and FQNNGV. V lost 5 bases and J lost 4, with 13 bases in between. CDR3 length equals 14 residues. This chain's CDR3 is CASSPFVGSDTQYF. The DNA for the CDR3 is TGTGCCAGCAGCCCTTTTGTTGGGTCAGATACGCAGTATTTT.

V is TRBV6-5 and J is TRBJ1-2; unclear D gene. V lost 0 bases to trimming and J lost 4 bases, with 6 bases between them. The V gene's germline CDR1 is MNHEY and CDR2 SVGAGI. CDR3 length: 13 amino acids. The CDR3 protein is CASSYSSPYGYTF. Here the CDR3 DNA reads TGTGCCAGCAGTTACTCGAGCCCCTATGGCTACACCTTC.

CDR3 amino acids: CASSQESGETQYF. CDR3 DNA: TGCGCCAGCAGCCAAGAATCGGGGGAGACCCAGTACTTC. The V and J genes are TRBV4-1 and TRBJ2-5, with D tentatively TRBD2 (5 bases). V gave up 0 bases and J gave up 5 bases, with 7 bases separating them. CDR3 length: 13 residues. Germline CDR1 reads MGHRA; CDR2 reads YSYEKL.

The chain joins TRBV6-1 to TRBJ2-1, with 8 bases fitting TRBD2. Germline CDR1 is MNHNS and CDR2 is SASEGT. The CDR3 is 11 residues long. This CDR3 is CASGNYNEQFF. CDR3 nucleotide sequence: TGTGCTAGCGGGAATTACAATGAGCAGTTCTTC.

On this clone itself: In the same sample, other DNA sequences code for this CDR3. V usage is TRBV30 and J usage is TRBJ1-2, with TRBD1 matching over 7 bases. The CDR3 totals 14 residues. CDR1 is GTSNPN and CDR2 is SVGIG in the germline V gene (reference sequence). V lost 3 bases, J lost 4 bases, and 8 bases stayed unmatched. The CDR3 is CAWSRQGPSYGYTF. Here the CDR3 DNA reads TGTGCCTGGAGCCGACAGGGACCAAGCTATGGCTACACCTTC.